These T cell receptor beta chains were read from a single sample in a study of T cells in Graves' hyperthyroidism and ophthalmopathy. TCRdb redid the calling of the multiplex PCR reads with MiXCR, one entry per CDR3 protein. The sample lists nearly 600,000 distinct CDR3 sequences, over 12% occurring once. Sequencing was done on a sample of blood. These receptors were obtained from a woman younger than 30 with Graves' ophthalmopathy. CDR3s include the opening cysteine and the closing phenylalanine or tryptophan.

v_call,cdr3_length,j_call,cdr3_aa
TRBV11-3,14,TRBJ1-6,CASSRPGEGSPLHF
TRBV7-2,16,TRBJ2-7,CASSLMAETGVYEQYF
TRBV5-6,15,TRBJ1-5,CASSTRDPWDQPQHF
TRBV6-2/TRBV6-3,16,TRBJ2-1,CASSYSSGGESVEQFF
TRBV6-1,14,TRBJ1-5,CASNLHRDNQPQHF
TRBV7-7,15,TRBJ2-5,CASSPYSGEQETQYF
TRBV6-2/TRBV6-3,13,TRBJ2-6,CASSYSGANVLTF
TRBV18,14,TRBJ1-1,CASSRLGFNTEAFF
TRBV7-2,17,TRBJ1-1,CASSLLQGLLTNTEAFF
TRBV15,19,TRBJ1-4,CATSRDVGTADDQNEKLFF
TRBV29-1,15,TRBJ2-7,CSVEGGAGSFYEQYF
TRBV28,14,TRBJ1-2,CASSRTGEHYGYTF
TRBV7-6,14,TRBJ2-1,CASSFVGTHNEQFF
TRBV6-1,19,TRBJ2-1,CASSELKAFPPPILHEQFF
TRBV5-1,19,TRBJ2-2,CASSLAPGTGTTYTGELFF
TRBV20-1,14,TRBJ2-5,CSAWGGQEADLGYF
TRBV13,15,TRBJ2-1,CASSRTVGLGNEQFF
TRBV12-3/TRBV12-4,14,TRBJ1-5,CASRLGGGNQPQHF
TRBV12-3/TRBV12-4,14,TRBJ1-4,CASSLGTGNEKLFF
TRBV28,16,TRBJ2-4,CASSSGLAGAKNIQYF